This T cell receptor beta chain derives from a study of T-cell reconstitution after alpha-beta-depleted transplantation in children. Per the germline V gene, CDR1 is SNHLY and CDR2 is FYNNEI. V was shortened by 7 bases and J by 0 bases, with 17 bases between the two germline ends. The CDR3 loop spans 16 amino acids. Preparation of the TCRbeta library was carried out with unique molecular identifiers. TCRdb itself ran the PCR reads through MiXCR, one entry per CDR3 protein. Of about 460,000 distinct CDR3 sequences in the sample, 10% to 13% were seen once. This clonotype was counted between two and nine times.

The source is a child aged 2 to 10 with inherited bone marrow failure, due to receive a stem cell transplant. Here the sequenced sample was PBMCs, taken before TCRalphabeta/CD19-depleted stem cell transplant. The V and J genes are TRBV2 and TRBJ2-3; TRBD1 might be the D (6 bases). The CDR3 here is CASKTGTLPSTDTQYF. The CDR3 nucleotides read TGTGCCAGCAAGACCGGGACACTCCCTAGCACAGATACGCAGTATTTT.